The entry that follows covers one TCR beta chain sequence. This clone has more than one count but fewer than ten. Its antigen is still unknown. One base away there is no much larger clone; base qualities are not given. One collaborating source in Seattle enrolled patients during active infection and followed them longitudinally through the course of disease. Whole blood was collected in K2EDTA tubes by collaborating institutions according to the institutions' own protocols. For TCRbeta analysis, collaborator samples were shipped as frozen whole blood, as isolated PBMCs, or as DNA extracted from either sample type. The CDR3 sequence holds 13 residues, the cysteine and phenylalanine included. The only DNA kept is the CDR3, 39 bases in frame from the first base. From a lookup of the germline V gene (reference sequence), CDR1 and CDR2 are LNHDA and SQIVND. At the junction V is shortened by 5 bases and J by 7 bases; bases outside the gene matches: 4.

The sample belongs to a study of blood T cell repertoires in COVID-19 (dated by TCRdb to 2018 to 2021). Describing the broader study: Samples from collaborators originated in the United States, Italy and Spain and spanned both the acute and convalescent phases of COVID-19. The material from the prospective study consisted of cDNA or gDNA derived from T cells, B-cell-depleted T cells, or PBMCs. The dataset comprised deeply sampled blood TCRbeta repertoires from subjects exposed to, actively infected with, or recovered from COVID-19. The repertoires were released in a freely available public database meant as a resource for research on the immune response to SARS-CoV-2. The samples were drawn from two sources: the first 160 participants of the ongoing ImmuneRACE study, and 950 to 1,500 subjects contributed by 6 global collaborators. Nearly every sample came with metadata listing a de-identified subject ID, COVID-19 status, age in years and sex. HLA class I and class II types, where available, came from metadata supplied by the sample provider rather than from assay-based typing.

What the work shows at the level of the full study, not this receptor alone: The amount of clinical and demographic metadata varied by source and participant and was provided uncurated.

TCRbeta CDR3 regions were amplified from genomic DNA by means of the immunoSEQ Assay, a bias-controlled multiplex PCR. The study's processing was this. Within the assay, amplification of reference gene primers was used to estimate how many nucleated cells each sample contained. To quantify the absolute abundance of each unique TCRbeta CDR3 rearrangement, sequence reads were collapsed and filtered. For each sample, productive Simpson clonality was calculated as the square root of Simpson's diversity index over productive rearrangements. What TCRdb holds here is the immuneACCESS table cut down to in-frame rearrangements. Part of the clones is not present; checked against another copy, under half of the missing clones reflect an unresolved V gene, and the others are unexplained. V and J calls and clone size are those listed in that table; D and trimming were worked out from the DNA. The sample profile shows approximately 120,000 clones; about 70% of them were found once. The top ten constitute about 6.3% of the sample.

The V and J genes are TRBV19 and TRBJ2-7, with 11 middle bases fitting TRBD2. Sequenced sample: peripheral blood. The TCR was taken from an elderly man with COVID-19, enrolled during active disease. The nucleotides read TGTGCCAGTAGTGTCGGACTAGCGGGTGAGCAGTACTTC. This gives the protein CASSVGLAGEQYF. Full variable domain (CDR3 extended with the reference TRBV19 and TRBJ2-7 proteins): DGGITQSPKYLFRKEGQNVTLSCEQNLNHDAMYWYRQDPGQGLRLIYYSQIVNDFQKGDIAEGYSVSREKKESFPLTVTSAQKNPTAFYLCASSVGLAGEQYFGPGTRLTVT.